Below, 12 T cell receptor beta chains from the same sample are listed, as sequenced in a study of shared clonotypes between healthy human individuals. Using immunoSEQ multiplex PCR, the repertoire was profiled, and TCRdb retains in-frame clones only, with some absent. The table has over a million clones, 70% to 80% seen once. The specimen was memory CD4+ T cells from PBMCs. Subset indicated: CD45RA-negative fraction. All receptors come from a man between 18 and 35 years old in good health. Some clones in this sample may be carry-over from other donors' samples.

The genes are TRBV10-1 and TRBJ2-5, with 7 bases aligning to TRBD1. Germline CDR1 is WNHNN and CDR2 is SYGVQD (reference sequence). The CDR3 contains 13 residues. With 8 bases clipped from V and 0 bases from J, the junction kept 3 bases outside the gene matches. CDR3 nucleotide sequence: TGCGCCAGCCAAGACAGGGACCAAGAGACCCAGTACTTC. Protein product: CASQDRDQETQYF.

The chain joins TRBV30 to TRBJ2-4; D remains ambiguous. The V end lost 2 bases, the J end lost 0 bases, and 8 bases lay between the germline ends. The CDR3 totals 14 residues. Germline V gives CDR1 GTSNPN, CDR2 SVGIG (reference sequence). CDR3 sequence reads: CAWSLGIAKNIQYF. CDR3 DNA: TGTGCCTGGAGTCTGGGCATAGCCAAAAACATTCAGTACTTC.

V is TRBV5-4 and J is TRBJ2-3, with TRBD2 matching 10 bases. The germline V gene has CDR1 SGHNT and CDR2 YYREEE (reference sequence). With V trimmed by 4 bases and J by 4 bases, 9 bases remained unmatched. This CDR3 contains 16 residues. The CDR3 loop is CASSTPRSGRADTQYF. CDR3 DNA sequence: TGTGCCAGCAGCACTCCGAGGAGCGGGAGGGCAGATACGCAGTATTTT.

This rearrangement joins TRBV5-5 to TRBJ1-3; no definite D call. Germline V CDR1 and CDR2: SGHKS, YYEKEE (reference sequence). V dropped 1 base and J dropped 0 bases, with 5 bases sitting between them. The CDR3 runs to 14 residues. CDR3 nucleotide sequence: TGTGCCAGCAGCTTGTACAGCTCTGGAAACACCATATATTTT. This gives the protein CASSLYSSGNTIYF. Based on the CDR3 plus reference TRBV5-5 and TRBJ1-3, the full variable domain is DAGVTQSPTHLIKTRGQQVTLRCSPISGHKSVSWYQQVLGQGPQFIFQYYEKEERGRGNFPDRFSARQFPNYSSELNVNALLLGDSALYLCASSLYSSGNTIYFGEGSWLTVV.

The rearrangement uses TRBV2 and TRBJ1-1, with D perhaps matching TRBD1 (6 bases). Germline-derived CDR1 and CDR2 are SNHLY and FYNNEI. This CDR3 region has 12 residues. V was shortened by 6 bases and J by 4 bases, with 9 bases between the two germline ends. CDR3 amino acids: CASRGTPTEAFF. CDR3 nucleotide sequence: TGTGCCAGCAGGGGGACACCCACTGAAGCTTTCTTT.

The chain uses TRBV9 and TRBJ2-5; 8 nucleotides match TRBD1. The germline gives CDR1 SGDLS, CDR2 YYNGEE. Trimming at V came to 0 bases and at J to 1 base, leaving 5 bases not matched to a gene. This CDR3 has 16 amino acids. CDR3 in amino acids: CASSVGVGQGQETQYF. DNA of the CDR3: TGTGCCAGCAGCGTAGGGGTCGGACAGGGCCAAGAGACCCAGTACTTC.

The J gene is TRBJ2-7, the V gene TRBV29-1; D may be TRBD2 (5 bases). This CDR3 region has 12 residues. The germline gives CDR1 SQVTM, CDR2 ANQGSEA. V was shortened by 3 bases and J by 4 bases, with 10 bases between the two germline ends. CDR3 sequence reads: CSVDAGGYEQYF. The CDR3 DNA is TGCAGCGTTGATGCGGGCGGGTACGAGCAGTACTTC.

Comment on this clone: The junction differs from germline at one of its ends, possibly a read error. This chain links TRBV6-1 with TRBJ2-5, with D possibly matching TRBD2 (6 bases). The CDR3 sequence is 14 residues long. Germline assignment: CDR1 MNHNS and CDR2 SASEGT. The CDR3 is CAGRKGLLQETQYF. The CDR3 DNA sequence: TGTGCCGGCAGAAAAGGACTACTCCAAGAGACCCAGTACTTC.

This clone was detected only once. The chain has TRBV9 and TRBJ2-1; a weak D match, TRBD1 (5 bases). The CDR3 is 14 amino acids. Trimming pared 3 bases from V and 9 bases from J, leaving 16 bases between. The germline V gene encodes CDR1 SGDLS and CDR2 YYNGEE. The CDR3 nucleotides are TGTGCCAGCAGCGGGGGCGGCTACGCTGGTGAGCAGTTCTTC. Protein product: CASSGGGYAGEQFF.

The rearrangement joins TRBV4-3 to TRBJ1-3, with unresolved D. The CDR3 length is 17 residues. The germline gives CDR1 LGHNA, CDR2 YSLEER. V lost 0 bases, J lost 0 bases, and 12 bases lay in between. The CDR3 DNA reads TGCGCCAGCAGCCAAGATCGGGCGGCTAGCTCTGGAAACACCATATATTTT. Protein sequence: CASSQDRAASSGNTIYF.

A few counts support this clone. The same CDR3 can be traced to other DNA sequences in this sample. The J gene is TRBJ1-1, the V gene TRBV18; 7 bases agree with TRBD1. Germline V gives CDR1 KGHSH, CDR2 LQKENI. The CDR3 covers 13 residues. With 5 bases clipped from V and 1 base from J, the junction kept 1 base outside the gene matches. For the CDR3, the DNA is TGTGCCAGCTCAGGGGACAGGAACACTGAAGCTTTCTTT. Amino acids: CASSGDRNTEAFF.

The V gene is TRBV2, the J gene TRBJ2-5; D could derive from TRBD1 or TRBD2 (5 bases each). The J call could be wrong; TRBJ2-7 is a better fit for the DNA end. Germline V CDR1 and CDR2: SNHLY, FYNNEI. CDR3 length: 14 residues. CDR3 in DNA: TGTGCCAGCAGCCGGGACGGTCGATCCTACGAGCAGTACTTC. Its protein is CASSRDGRSYEQYF.